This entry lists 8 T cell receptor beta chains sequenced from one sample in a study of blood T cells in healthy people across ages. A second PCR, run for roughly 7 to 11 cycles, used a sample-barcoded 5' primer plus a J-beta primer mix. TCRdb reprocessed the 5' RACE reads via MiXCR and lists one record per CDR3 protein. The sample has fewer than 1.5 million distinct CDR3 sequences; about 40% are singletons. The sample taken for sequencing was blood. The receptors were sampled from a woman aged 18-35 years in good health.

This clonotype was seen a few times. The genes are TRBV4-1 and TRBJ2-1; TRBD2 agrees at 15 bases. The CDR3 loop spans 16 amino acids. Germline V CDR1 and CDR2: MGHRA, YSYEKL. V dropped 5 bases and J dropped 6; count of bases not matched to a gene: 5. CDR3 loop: CASSATGLAGGNEQFF. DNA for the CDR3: TGCGCCAGCAGCGCCACGGGACTAGCGGGGGGCAATGAGCAGTTCTTC.

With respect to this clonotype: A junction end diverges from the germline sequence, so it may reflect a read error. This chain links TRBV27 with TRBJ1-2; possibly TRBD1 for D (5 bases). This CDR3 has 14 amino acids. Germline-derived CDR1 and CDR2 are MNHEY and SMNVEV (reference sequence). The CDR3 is CASSFKDMNYSYTF. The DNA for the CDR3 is TGTGCCAGCAGTTTCAAGGACATGAACTATAGCTACACCTTC.

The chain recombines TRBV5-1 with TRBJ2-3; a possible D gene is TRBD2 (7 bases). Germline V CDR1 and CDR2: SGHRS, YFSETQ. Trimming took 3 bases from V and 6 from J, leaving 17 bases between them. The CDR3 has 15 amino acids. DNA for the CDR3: TGCGCCAGCAGCTCTAACCGGGGGGCCGGGGATACGCAGTATTTT. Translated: CASSSNRGAGDTQYF.

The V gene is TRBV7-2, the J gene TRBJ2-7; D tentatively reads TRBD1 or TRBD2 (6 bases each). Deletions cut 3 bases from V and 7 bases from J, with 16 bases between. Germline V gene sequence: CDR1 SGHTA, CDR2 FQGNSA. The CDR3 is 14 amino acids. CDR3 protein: CASSFMEGDVEQYF. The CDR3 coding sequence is TGTGCCAGCAGCTTTATGGAGGGGGACGTGGAGCAGTACTTC.

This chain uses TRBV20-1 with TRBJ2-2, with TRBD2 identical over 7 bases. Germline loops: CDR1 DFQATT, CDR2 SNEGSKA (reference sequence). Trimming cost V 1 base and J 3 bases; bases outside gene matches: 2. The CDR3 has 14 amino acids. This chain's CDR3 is CSARVSGHTGELFF. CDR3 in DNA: TGCAGTGCTAGAGTTAGCGGGCACACCGGGGAGCTGTTTTTT.

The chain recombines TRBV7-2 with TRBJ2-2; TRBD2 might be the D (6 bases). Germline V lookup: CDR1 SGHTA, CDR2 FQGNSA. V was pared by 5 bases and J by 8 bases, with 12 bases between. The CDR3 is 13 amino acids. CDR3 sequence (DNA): TGTGCCAGCAGCCCGGGACTTGAAGGGGAGCTGTTTTTT. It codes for CASSPGLEGELFF.

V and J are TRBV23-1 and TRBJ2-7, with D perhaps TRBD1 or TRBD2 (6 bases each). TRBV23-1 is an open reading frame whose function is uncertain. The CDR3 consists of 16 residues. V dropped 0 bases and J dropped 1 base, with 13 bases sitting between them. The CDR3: CASSQSADSGSYEQYF. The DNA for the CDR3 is TGCGCCAGCAGTCAATCGGCGGACAGCGGGTCCTACGAGCAGTACTTC.

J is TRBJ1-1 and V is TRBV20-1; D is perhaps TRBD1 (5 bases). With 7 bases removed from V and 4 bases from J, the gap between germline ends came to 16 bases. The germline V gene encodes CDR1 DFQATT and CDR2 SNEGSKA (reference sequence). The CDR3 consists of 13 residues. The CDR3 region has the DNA TGCAGTGTATCATCCGCGGGGGGCACTGAAGCTTTCTTT. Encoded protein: CSVSSAGGTEAFF.